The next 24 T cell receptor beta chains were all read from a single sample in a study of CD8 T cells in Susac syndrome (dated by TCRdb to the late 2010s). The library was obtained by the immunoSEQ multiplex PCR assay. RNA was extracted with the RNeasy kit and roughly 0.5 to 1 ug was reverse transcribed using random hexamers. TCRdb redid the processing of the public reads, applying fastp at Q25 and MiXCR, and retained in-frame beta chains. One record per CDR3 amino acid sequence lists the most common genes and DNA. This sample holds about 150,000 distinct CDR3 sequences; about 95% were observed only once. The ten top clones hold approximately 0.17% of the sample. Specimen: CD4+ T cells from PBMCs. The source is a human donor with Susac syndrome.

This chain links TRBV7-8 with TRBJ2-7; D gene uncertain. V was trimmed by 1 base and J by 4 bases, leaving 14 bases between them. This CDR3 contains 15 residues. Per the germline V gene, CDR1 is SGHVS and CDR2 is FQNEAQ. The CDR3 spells CASSLVKELQYEQYF. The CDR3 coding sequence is TGTGCCAGCAGCTTAGTCAAGGAGCTACAGTACGAGCAGTACTTC. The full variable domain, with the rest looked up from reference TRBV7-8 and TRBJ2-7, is GAGVSQSPRYKVAKRGQDVALRCDPISGHVSLFWYQQALGQGPEFLTYFQNEAQLDKSGLPSDRFFAERPEGSVSTLKIQRTQQEDSAVYLCASSLVKELQYEQYFGPGTRLTVT.

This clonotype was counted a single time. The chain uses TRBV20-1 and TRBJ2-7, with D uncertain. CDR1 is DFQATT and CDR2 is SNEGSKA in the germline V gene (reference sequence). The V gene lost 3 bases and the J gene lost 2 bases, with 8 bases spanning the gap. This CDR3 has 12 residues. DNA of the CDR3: TGCAGTGCTAGCGGAGATACCTACGAGCAGTACTTC. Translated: CSASGDTYEQYF.

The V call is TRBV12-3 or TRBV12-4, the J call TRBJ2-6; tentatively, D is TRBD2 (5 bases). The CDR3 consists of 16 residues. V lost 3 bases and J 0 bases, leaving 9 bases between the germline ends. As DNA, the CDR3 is TGTGCCAGCAGTTTTGGACTGAGCTCTGGGGCCAACGTCCTGACTTTC. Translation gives CASSFGLSSGANVLTF.

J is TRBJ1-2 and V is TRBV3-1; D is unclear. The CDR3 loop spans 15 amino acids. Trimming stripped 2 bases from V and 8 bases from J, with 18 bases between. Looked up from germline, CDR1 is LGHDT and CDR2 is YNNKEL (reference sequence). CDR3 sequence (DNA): TGTGCCAGCAGCCAATCGAATGACGAGTTTGAAGGCTACACCTTC. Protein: CASSQSNDEFEGYTF.

CDR3: CASSQVAPWETQYF. The CDR3 DNA reads as TGTGCCAGCAGCCAAGTGGCACCTTGGGAGACCCAGTACTTC. The rearrangement uses TRBV14 and TRBJ2-5, with unresolved D. This CDR3 has 14 amino acids. The germline V and J ends were trimmed by 1 base and 5 bases, with 11 bases remaining between them. Germline V gene sequence: CDR1 SGHDN, CDR2 FVKESK.

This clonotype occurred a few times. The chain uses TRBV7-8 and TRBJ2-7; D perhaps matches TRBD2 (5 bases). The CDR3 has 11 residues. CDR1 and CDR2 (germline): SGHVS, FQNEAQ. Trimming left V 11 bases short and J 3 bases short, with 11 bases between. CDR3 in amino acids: CAVIRGYEQYF. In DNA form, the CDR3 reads TGTGCCGTAATTCGGGGCTACGAGCAGTACTTC.

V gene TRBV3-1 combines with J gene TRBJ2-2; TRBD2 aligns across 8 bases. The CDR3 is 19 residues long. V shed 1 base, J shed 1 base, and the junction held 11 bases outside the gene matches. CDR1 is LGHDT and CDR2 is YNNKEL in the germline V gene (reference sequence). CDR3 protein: CASSQASTSGLLNTGELFF. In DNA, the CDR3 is TGTGCCAGCAGCCAAGCTTCCACTAGCGGACTCCTGAACACCGGGGAGCTGTTTTTT. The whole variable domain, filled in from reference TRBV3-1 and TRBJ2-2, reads DTAVSQTPKYLVTQMGNDKSIKCEQNLGHDTMYWYKQDSKKFLKIMFSYNNKELIINETVPNRFSPKSPDKAHLNLHINSLELGDSAVYFCASSQASTSGLLNTGELFFGEGSRLTVL.

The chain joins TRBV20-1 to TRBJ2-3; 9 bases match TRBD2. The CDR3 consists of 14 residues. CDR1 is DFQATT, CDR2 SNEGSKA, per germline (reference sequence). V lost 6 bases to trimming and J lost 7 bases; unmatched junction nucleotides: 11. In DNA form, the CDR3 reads TGCAGTGCGACGATAGCGGGGGAACCTTATACGCAGTATTTT. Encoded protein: CSATIAGEPYTQYF.

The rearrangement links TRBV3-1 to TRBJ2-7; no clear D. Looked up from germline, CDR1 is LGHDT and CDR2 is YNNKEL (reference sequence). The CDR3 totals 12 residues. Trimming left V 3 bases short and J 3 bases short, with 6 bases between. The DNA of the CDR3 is TGTGCCAGCAGCCAGGACCTCTACGAGCAGTACTTC. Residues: CASSQDLYEQYF.

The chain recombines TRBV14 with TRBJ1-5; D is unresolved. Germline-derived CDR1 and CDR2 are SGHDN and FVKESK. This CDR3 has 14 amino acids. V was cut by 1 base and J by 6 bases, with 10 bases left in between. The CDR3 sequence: CASSQGSGGQPQHF. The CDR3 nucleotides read TGTGCCAGCAGCCAAGGTTCAGGCGGTCAGCCCCAGCATTTT. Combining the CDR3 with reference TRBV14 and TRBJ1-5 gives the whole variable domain EAGVTQFPSHSVIEKGQTVTLRCDPISGHDNLYWYRRVMGKEIKFLLHFVKESKQDESGMPNNRFLAERTGGTYSTLKVQPAELEDSGVYFCASSQGSGGQPQHFGDGTRLSIL.

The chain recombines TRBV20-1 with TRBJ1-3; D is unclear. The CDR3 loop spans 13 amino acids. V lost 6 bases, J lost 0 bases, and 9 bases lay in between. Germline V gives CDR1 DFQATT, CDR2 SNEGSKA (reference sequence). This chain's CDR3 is CSAAPGSGNTIYF. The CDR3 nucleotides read TGCAGTGCGGCCCCCGGCTCTGGAAACACCATATATTTT.

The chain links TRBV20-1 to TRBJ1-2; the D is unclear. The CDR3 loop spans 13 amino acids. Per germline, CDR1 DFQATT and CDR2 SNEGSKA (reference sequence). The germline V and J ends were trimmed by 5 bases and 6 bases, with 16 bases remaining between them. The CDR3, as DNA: TGCAGTGCTCCTAAGATGGACGGGCATGGCTACACCTTC. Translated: CSAPKMDGHGYTF.

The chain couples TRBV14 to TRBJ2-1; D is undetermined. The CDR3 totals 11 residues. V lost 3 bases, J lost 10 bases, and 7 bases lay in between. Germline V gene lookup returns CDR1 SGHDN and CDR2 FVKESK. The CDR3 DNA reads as TGTGCCAGCAGCCAGCGGTTAGAGCAGTTCTTC. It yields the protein CASSQRLEQFF.

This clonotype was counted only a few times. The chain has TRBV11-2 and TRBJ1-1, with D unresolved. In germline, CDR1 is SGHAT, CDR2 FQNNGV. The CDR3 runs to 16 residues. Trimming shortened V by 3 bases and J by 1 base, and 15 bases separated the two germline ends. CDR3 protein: CASSFLGMGPNTEAFF. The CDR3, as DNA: TGTGCCAGCAGCTTTCTAGGAATGGGCCCGAACACTGAAGCTTTCTTT.

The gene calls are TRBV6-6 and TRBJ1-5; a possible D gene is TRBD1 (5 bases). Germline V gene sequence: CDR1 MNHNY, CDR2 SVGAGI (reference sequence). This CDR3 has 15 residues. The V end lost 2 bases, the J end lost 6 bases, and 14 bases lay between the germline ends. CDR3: CASSYPGGDAQPQHF. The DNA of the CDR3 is TGTGCCAGCAGTTACCCCGGGGGAGACGCTCAGCCCCAGCATTTT.

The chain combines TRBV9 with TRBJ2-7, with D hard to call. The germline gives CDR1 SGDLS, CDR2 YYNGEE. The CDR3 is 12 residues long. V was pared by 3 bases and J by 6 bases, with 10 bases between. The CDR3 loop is CASSATNSEQYF. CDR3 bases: TGTGCCAGCAGCGCGACCAATTCCGAGCAGTACTTC.

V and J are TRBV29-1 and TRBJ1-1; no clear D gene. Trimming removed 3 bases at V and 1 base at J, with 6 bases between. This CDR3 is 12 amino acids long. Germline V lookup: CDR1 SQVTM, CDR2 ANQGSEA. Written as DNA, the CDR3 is TGCAGCGTTGATCCTAAGAACACTGAAGCTTTCTTT. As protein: CSVDPKNTEAFF.

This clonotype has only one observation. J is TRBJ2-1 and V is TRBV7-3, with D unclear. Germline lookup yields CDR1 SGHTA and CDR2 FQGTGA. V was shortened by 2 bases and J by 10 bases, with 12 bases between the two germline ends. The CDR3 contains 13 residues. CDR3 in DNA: TGTGCCAGCAGCTTAGGTCCCGAAAGGGAGCAGTTCTTC. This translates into CASSLGPEREQFF.

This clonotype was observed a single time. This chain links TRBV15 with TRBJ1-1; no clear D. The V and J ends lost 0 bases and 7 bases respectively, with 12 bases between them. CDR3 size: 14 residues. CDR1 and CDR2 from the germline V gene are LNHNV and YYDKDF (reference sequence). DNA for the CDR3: TGTGCCACCAGCAGAGATCATCAACAGCTTGAAGCTTTCTTT. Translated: CATSRDHQQLEAFF.

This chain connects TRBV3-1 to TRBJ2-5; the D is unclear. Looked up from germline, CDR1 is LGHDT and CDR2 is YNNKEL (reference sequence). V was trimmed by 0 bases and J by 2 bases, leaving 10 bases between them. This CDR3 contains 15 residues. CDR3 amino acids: CASSQDPTAQETQYF. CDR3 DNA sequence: TGTGCCAGCAGCCAAGATCCCACAGCTCAAGAGACCCAGTACTTC.

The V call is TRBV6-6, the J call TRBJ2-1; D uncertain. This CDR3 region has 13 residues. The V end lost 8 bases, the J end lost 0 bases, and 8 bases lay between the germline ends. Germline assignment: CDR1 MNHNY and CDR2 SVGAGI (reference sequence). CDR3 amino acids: CASRGPSYNEQFF. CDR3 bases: TGTGCCAGCCGAGGACCCTCCTACAATGAGCAGTTCTTC.

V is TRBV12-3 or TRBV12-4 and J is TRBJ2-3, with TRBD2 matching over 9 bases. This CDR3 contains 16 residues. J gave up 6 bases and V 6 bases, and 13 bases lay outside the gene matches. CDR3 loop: CASSRGGENWSDTQYF. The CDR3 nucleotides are TGTGCCAGCAGCCGCGGGGGGGAGAATTGGTCCGATACGCAGTATTTT.

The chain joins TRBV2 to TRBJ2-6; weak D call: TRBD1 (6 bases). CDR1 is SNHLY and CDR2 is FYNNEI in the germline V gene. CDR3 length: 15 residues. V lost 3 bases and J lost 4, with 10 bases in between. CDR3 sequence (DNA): TGTGCCAGCAGTGAGGGGGCGCGGGGGGCCAACGTCCTGACTTTC. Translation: CASSEGARGANVLTF.

Here the CDR3 reads CSVGIPGPYGYTF. CDR3 in DNA: TGCAGCGTCGGGATTCCGGGCCCCTATGGCTACACCTTC. The gene calls are TRBV29-1 and TRBJ1-2; unclear D gene. Trimming left V 6 bases short and J 4 bases short, with 15 bases between. The germline CDR1 and CDR2 sequences are SQVTM and ANQGSEA. The CDR3 runs to 13 residues.